The 18 T cell receptor beta chains below all came from one sample that was sequenced in a study of blood T cells in healthy people across ages. The use of a sample-barcoded 5' primer and a J-beta primer mix characterized a second PCR of about 7 to 12 cycles. TCRdb ran MiXCR on the 5' RACE reads and lists one entry per CDR3 protein. The profile shows around 650,000 distinct CDR3 sequences, less than 45% of them singletons. Sequencing was done on a sample of blood. The receptors originated from a man at least 80 years old in good health.

This clonotype was observed a few times. The genes are TRBV29-1 and TRBJ2-1; 7 bases align to TRBD2. Germline-derived CDR1 and CDR2 are SQVTM and ANQGSEA. CDR3 length: 13 residues. Unmatched junction bases numbered 10, after V lost 5 bases and J lost 9 bases. CDR3 amino acids: CSVSWGGVGEQFF. CDR3 bases: TGCAGCGTTTCTTGGGGGGGGGTCGGTGAGCAGTTCTTC.

The rearrangement uses TRBV4-3 and TRBJ2-3, with no clear D. Germline V lookup: CDR1 LGHNA, CDR2 YSLEER. The CDR3 contains 15 residues. The V end lost 0 bases, the J end lost 0 bases, and 7 bases lay between the germline ends. CDR3 coding DNA: TGCGCCAGCAGCCAAGATTGGGCCAGCACAGATACGCAGTATTTT. It encodes CASSQDWASTDTQYF.

The rearrangement joins TRBV27 to TRBJ2-7; D not resolved. Germline CDR1 MNHEY, CDR2 SMNVEV (reference sequence). The CDR3 spans 11 residues. V was shortened by 5 bases and J by 5 bases, with 7 bases between the two germline ends. CDR3 DNA: TGTGCCAGCAGTGCCTTTGACGAGCAGTACTTC. This codes for CASSAFDEQYF.

J is TRBJ2-5 and V is TRBV9; 7 nucleotides match TRBD2. Germline CDR1 reads SGDLS; CDR2 reads YYNGEE. Trimming cost V 4 bases and J 11 bases; bases outside gene matches: 20. The CDR3 runs 16 residues. The CDR3 loop reads CASSSNIAGPYNEQYF. The CDR3 DNA reads as TGTGCCAGCAGCTCGAACATAGCGGGCCCTTACAATGAGCAGTACTTC.

The chain recombines TRBV20-1 with TRBJ2-5; D is undetermined. Germline-derived CDR1 and CDR2 are DFQATT and SNEGSKA (reference sequence). This CDR3 is 18 amino acids long. V was clipped by 3 bases and J by 5 bases, with 28 bases between them. The CDR3 sequence: CSASGVESLRATSETQYF. In nucleotides, the CDR3 is TGCAGTGCTAGTGGTGTAGAATCGCTTAGAGCTACGTCGGAGACCCAGTACTTC.

Comment on this clonotype: At one of its ends the junction is not consistent with the germline gene, which may arise from a read error. The rearrangement links TRBV28 to TRBJ2-3; D possibly corresponds to TRBD2 (6 bases). Germline V gene data show CDR1 as MDHEN and CDR2 as SYDVKM. The length of the CDR3 is 18 residues. The CDR3: CAISLSPGSGTSRDTQYF. The CDR3, as DNA: TGTGCCATCAGTTTATCCCCGGGGAGCGGTACTAGCAGAGATACGCAGTATTTT. Variable domain in full (rest from reference TRBV28 and TRBJ2-3): DVKVTQSSRYLVKRTGEKVFLECVQDMDHENMFWYRQDPGLGLRLIYFSYDVKMKEKGDIPEGYSVSREKKERFSLILESASTNQTSMYLCAISLSPGSGTSRDTQYFGPGTRLTVL.

This clonotype was counted only a few times. The chain couples TRBV4-1 to TRBJ1-5; D is possibly TRBD1 (5 bases). CDR1 and CDR2 from the germline V gene are MGHRA and YSYEKL. This CDR3 has 15 amino acids. V was shortened by 1 base and J by 7 bases, with 14 bases between the two germline ends. CDR3 region: CASSQGSRGPQPQHF. The CDR3 region has the DNA TGCGCCAGCAGCCAAGGTAGTAGGGGCCCGCAGCCCCAGCATTTT.

In its sample, this clonotype was seen many times. This sequence joins TRBV12-3 or TRBV12-4 and TRBJ2-1; 12 positions match TRBD1. This CDR3 region has 20 residues. J gave up 0 bases and V 7 bases, and 16 bases lay outside the gene matches. The CDR3 nucleotides read TGTGCCAGCACCCTTTTAGGGACAGGGGGCCCCCTCGGCTCCTACAATGAGCAGTTCTTC. It specifies CASTLLGTGGPLGSYNEQFF.

There are a few counts of this clonotype. This chain connects TRBV4-1 to TRBJ1-2, with D possibly TRBD1 on 6 matching bases. V was pared by 1 base and J by 0 bases, with 9 bases between. This CDR3 contains 15 residues. Germline V gene data show CDR1 as MGHRA and CDR2 as YSYEKL. The DNA for the CDR3 is TGCGCCAGCAGCCAAGCGGAGGGGGCTAACTATGGCTACACCTTC. Its translation: CASSQAEGANYGYTF.

This clonotype was observed at least ten times. The chain recombines TRBV29-1 with TRBJ2-1, with TRBD2 matching over 7 bases. J was trimmed by 0 bases and V by 1 base; bases with no gene match: 0. The germline V gene encodes CDR1 SQVTM and CDR2 ANQGSEA. The CDR3 covers 14 residues. The CDR3 here is CSVEGGSSYNEQFF. CDR3 nucleotide sequence: TGCAGCGTTGAAGGCGGGAGCTCCTACAATGAGCAGTTCTTC.

Worth noting for this clonotype: One end of the junction varies from germline; a read error may be responsible. The rearrangement links TRBV28 to TRBJ1-1; possibly TRBD1 for D (6 bases). The CDR3 sequence is 14 residues long. CDR1 and CDR2 from the germline V gene are MDHEN and SYDVKM. Here the CDR3 reads CASGLGQPNTEAFF. The CDR3 DNA follows: TGTGCCAGCGGTTTAGGACAGCCAAACACTGAAGCTTTCTTT.

This clonotype was found a few times. The rearrangement uses TRBV7-9 and TRBJ2-5, with D uncertain. Looked up from germline, CDR1 is SEHNR and CDR2 is FQNEAQ (reference sequence). This CDR3 has 14 residues. With 2 bases removed from V and 0 bases from J, the gap between germline ends came to 7 bases. CDR3 nucleotide sequence: TGTGCCAGCAGCTTATACAGAAACCAAGAGACCCAGTACTTC. It translates to CASSLYRNQETQYF.

The chain links TRBV11-1 to TRBJ2-7; the match to TRBD2 covers 10 bases. Germline V CDR1 and CDR2: SGHAT, FQDESV (reference sequence). The junction had 4 bases not matched to a gene; V was cut back by 5 bases and J by 0 bases. This CDR3 has 15 residues. CDR3 region: CASSQSGRASYEQYF. CDR3 coding DNA: TGTGCCAGCAGCCAAAGCGGGAGGGCCTCCTACGAGCAGTACTTC.

The rearrangement links TRBV12-3 or TRBV12-4 to TRBJ1-1, with D hard to call. The V end lost 5 bases, the J end lost 1 base, and 8 bases lay between the germline ends. The CDR3 is made up of 13 amino acids. The CDR3 sequence: CASSLTQNTEAFF. The DNA for the CDR3 is TGTGCCAGCAGTCTCACACAGAACACTGAAGCTTTCTTT.

The V and J genes are TRBV5-1 and TRBJ2-3, with D maybe TRBD2 (5 bases). Per the germline V gene, CDR1 is SGHRS and CDR2 is YFSETQ. This CDR3 is built from 15 residues. The V gene lost 4 bases and the J gene lost 0 bases, with 12 bases spanning the gap. In nucleotides, the CDR3 is TGCGCCAGCAGCCTACCCCCGGGGAGCACAGATACGCAGTATTTT. Translating gives CASSLPPGSTDTQYF. Full variable domain (missing parts from reference TRBV5-1 and TRBJ2-3): KAGVTQTPRYLIKTRGQQVTLSCSPISGHRSVSWYQQTPGQGLQFLFEYFSETQRNKGNFPGRFSGRQFSNSRSEMNVSTLELGDSALYLCASSLPPGSTDTQYFGPGTRLTVL.

For the CDR3, the DNA is TGTGCCAGCAGCTTAGCGGGGGTTCGTACAGATACGCAGTATTTT. Translated: CASSLAGVRTDTQYF. The V gene is TRBV7-3, the J gene TRBJ2-3; TRBD2 agrees at 7 bases. Germline V gives CDR1 SGHTA, CDR2 FQGTGA. V was clipped by 2 bases and J by 3 bases; unmatched bases: 5. This CDR3 has 15 amino acids.

A word on this clonotype: This could be a read error, since a much larger clone is one nucleotide away. The chain carries TRBV5-1 and TRBJ2-3; TRBD2 matches 9 bases. Germline CDR1 is SGHRS and CDR2 is YFSETQ. V shed 3 bases and J 4 bases; nucleotides not matched to a gene: 9. The CDR3 runs 16 residues. The CDR3 sequence is CASSSSSGSVADTQYF. The CDR3 bases are TGCGCCAGCAGCTCGAGTAGCGGGAGTGTTGCAGATACGCAGTATTTT.

The CDR3 DNA reads as TGTGCCAGCAGCCAAGATACAGGGGGCGGGTATGGCTACACCTTC. The encoded protein is CASSQDTGGGYGYTF. The genes are TRBV4-2 and TRBJ1-2, with 9 bases that match TRBD1. V lost 0 bases to trimming and J lost 5 bases; unmatched junction nucleotides: 4. Germline lookup yields CDR1 LGHNA and CDR2 YNFKEQ. The CDR3 runs to 15 residues.